The 30 T cell receptor beta chains given below trace back to one sample, sequenced in a study of blood T cell repertoires in COVID-19. The data were produced by immunoSEQ multiplex PCR, yet TCRdb's version contains in-frame clones alone and is incomplete. The data contain about 400,000 clones, 70% to 90% of them singletons. The sample taken for sequencing was PBMCs or T cells enriched from blood (not recorded which). These receptors came from a woman aged 18-35 years with acute COVID-19.

This clone was picked up a small number of times. This rearrangement joins TRBV2 to TRBJ1-5, with D unclear. The CDR3 covers 15 residues. Germline V gene lookup returns CDR1 SNHLY and CDR2 FYNNEI. Trimming cost V 3 bases and J 7 bases, with 16 bases left between them. CDR3 protein: CASSDIPGGQQPQHF. In DNA form, the CDR3 reads TGTGCCAGCAGTGATATACCCGGCGGGCAACAGCCCCAGCATTTT.

The gene calls are TRBV6-2 or TRBV6-3 and TRBJ2-7; D is possibly TRBD2 (5 bases). V was shortened by 6 bases and J by 2 bases, with 14 bases between the two germline ends. CDR1 MNHEY and CDR2 SVGEGT come from the germline V gene. There are 14 residues in the CDR3. DNA for the CDR3: TGTGCCAGCAGCTTCGGACTGGTCACCTACGAGCAGTACTTC. Its translation: CASSFGLVTYEQYF.

This rearrangement joins TRBV7-2 to TRBJ1-2; D might be TRBD1 (5 bases). Germline V CDR1 and CDR2: SGHTA, FQGNSA. V was cut by 5 bases and J by 7 bases, with 14 bases left in between. The CDR3 runs to 13 residues. CDR3 loop: CASSERGEGGYTF. CDR3 DNA: TGTGCCAGCAGCGAAAGAGGGGAGGGTGGCTACACCTTC.

This clone was counted a single time. This chain connects TRBV28 to TRBJ2-1; no clear D. V lost 2 bases and J 7 bases, leaving 6 bases between the germline ends. The CDR3 covers 12 residues. The germline V gene encodes CDR1 MDHEN and CDR2 SYDVKM. The CDR3 DNA reads as TGTGCCAGCAGTTTAATCGGGAATGAGCAGTTCTTC. Translating it yields CASSLIGNEQFF.

This clone has only one observation. The V call is TRBV11-2, the J call TRBJ1-2, with TRBD1 as a possible D gene (6 bases). The CDR3 contains 13 residues. CDR1 SGHAT and CDR2 FQNNGV come from the germline V gene. Trimming left V 5 bases short and J 0 bases short, with 7 bases between. The CDR3 DNA reads as TGTGCCAGCAGCCGGACAGCTAACTATGGCTACACCTTC. Protein: CASSRTANYGYTF.

The genes are TRBV9 and TRBJ2-7; D is undetermined. The V and J ends lost 0 bases and 2 bases respectively, with 12 bases between them. CDR1 and CDR2 (germline): SGDLS, YYNGEE. CDR3 length: 15 amino acids. The CDR3: CASSVAGSSPYEQYF. The CDR3 nucleotides read TGTGCCAGCAGCGTAGCCGGGTCATCGCCCTACGAGCAGTACTTC. Full variable domain (outside the CDR3, taken from reference TRBV9 and TRBJ2-7): DSGVTQTPKHLITATGQRVTLRCSPRSGDLSVYWYQQSLDQGLQFLIQYYNGEERAKGNILERFSAQQFPDLHSELNLSSLELGDSALYFCASSVAGSSPYEQYFGPGTRLTVT.

The genes are TRBV6-5 and TRBJ2-7, with TRBD1 matching 8 bases. Germline loops: CDR1 MNHEY, CDR2 SVGAGI. The CDR3 length is 14 residues. The junction had 11 bases not matched to a gene; V was cut back by 11 bases and J by 2 bases. In DNA, the CDR3 is TGTGCCGCGAGAGACAGGGGAGGAACCTACGAGCAGTACTTC. This sequence encodes CAARDRGGTYEQYF.

The chain links TRBV5-1 to TRBJ1-2; D not certain. There are 18 residues in the CDR3. V lost 0 bases and J 2 bases, leaving 20 bases between the germline ends. Germline V gene lookup returns CDR1 SGHRS and CDR2 YFSETQ. CDR3 region: CASSLEVFSGRMNYGYTF. Written as DNA, the CDR3 is TGCGCCAGCAGCTTGGAGGTGTTTAGCGGACGTATGAACTATGGCTACACCTTC. The complete variable domain, with remaining parts taken from reference TRBV5-1 and TRBJ1-2, reads KAGVTQTPRYLIKTRGQQVTLSCSPISGHRSVSWYQQTPGQGLQFLFEYFSETQRNKGNFPGRFSGRQFSNSRSEMNVSTLELGDSALYLCASSLEVFSGRMNYGYTFGSGTRLTVV.

The CDR3 is CASTQGVTGNTIYF. CDR3 in DNA: TGTGCCAGTACTCAGGGGGTGACTGGAAACACCATATATTTT. The V and J genes are TRBV19 and TRBJ1-3; TRBD1 matches at 7 bases. Trimming took 7 bases from V and 2 from J; bases not matched to a gene: 5. The CDR3 has 14 amino acids. Per germline, CDR1 LNHDA and CDR2 SQIVND (reference sequence).

The V and J genes are TRBV15 and TRBJ1-4; TRBD1 matches at 7 bases. Germline loops: CDR1 LNHNV, CDR2 YYDKDF (reference sequence). The CDR3 is made up of 16 amino acids. Trimming removed 2 bases from V and 6 bases from J; junction bases left unmatched: 9. DNA of the CDR3: TGTGCCACCAGCAGACGCGGGACAGATAACGATGAAAAACTGTTTTTT. As protein: CATSRRGTDNDEKLFF.

The chain employs TRBV28 and TRBJ2-3; 7 positions agree with TRBD1. Germline lookup yields CDR1 MDHEN and CDR2 SYDVKM. The CDR3 has 18 amino acids. The V segment lost 8 bases and the J segment 0 bases; nucleotides outside the gene matches: 17. The CDR3, as DNA: TGTGCCAGCGGCCAGGGAATGAGGACGGACAGGAGCACAGATACGCAGTATTTT. As protein: CASGQGMRTDRSTDTQYF.

The chain links TRBV7-2 to TRBJ1-6; D remains ambiguous. Trimming took off 3 bases at V and 8 bases at J, with 8 bases between the two ends. The length of the CDR3 is 13 residues. Germline V CDR1 and CDR2: SGHTA, FQGNSA. The DNA of the CDR3 is TGTGCCAGCAGCTTGGGCTGGGATTCACCCCTCCACTTT. Amino acids: CASSLGWDSPLHF.

The rearrangement links TRBV11-2 to TRBJ1-3, with D uncertain. Germline V gene data show CDR1 as SGHAT and CDR2 as FQNNGV. Trimming removed 2 bases from V and 7 bases from J, with 9 bases in between. The CDR3 length is 13 residues. This CDR3 reads CASSLSGGNTIYF. Written as DNA, the CDR3 is TGTGCCAGCAGCTTATCGGGTGGTAACACCATATATTTT.

This sequence joins TRBV6-1 and TRBJ2-1; TRBD1 agrees at 10 bases. The CDR3 runs to 15 residues. V was pared by 3 bases and J by 5 bases, with 4 bases of the junction left unmatched. Germline CDR1 is MNHNS and CDR2 is SASEGT. This CDR3 reads CASSDTGTGDNEQFF. The CDR3 DNA reads as TGTGCCAGCAGTGACACCGGGACAGGGGACAATGAGCAGTTCTTC.

The chain recombines TRBV12-3 or TRBV12-4 with TRBJ2-7; TRBD1 is a possible D gene (5 bases). This CDR3 spans 13 amino acids. V shed 6 bases and J shed 2 bases, with 11 bases lying between them. The CDR3 sequence: CASSLAGPYEQYF. CDR3 sequence (DNA): TGTGCCAGCAGCCTCGCAGGGCCCTACGAGCAGTACTTC.

The chain is built from TRBV7-2 and TRBJ1-2; D not resolved. The CDR3 has 15 amino acids. Trimming removed 2 bases at V and 8 bases at J, with 18 bases between. Germline CDR1 and CDR2: SGHTA and FQGNSA. The CDR3 sequence: CASSLSVTSREGYTF. The CDR3 DNA reads as TGTGCCAGCAGCTTAAGCGTGACGTCCCGGGAAGGCTACACCTTC. The variable domain in full, with the rest retrieved from reference TRBV7-2 and TRBJ1-2, is GAGVSQSPSNKVTEKGKDVELRCDPISGHTALYWYRQSLGQGLEFLIYFQGNSAPDKSGLPSDRFSAERTGGSVSTLTIQRTQQEDSAVYLCASSLSVTSREGYTFGSGTRLTVV.

The gene calls are TRBV4-1 and TRBJ2-7, with 8 bases lining up with TRBD1. The trim removed 0 bases at V and 5 bases at J, leaving 6 bases unmatched. Germline V CDR1 and CDR2: MGHRA, YSYEKL. The CDR3 covers 15 residues. Here the CDR3 reads CASSQDRSRGHEQYF. The CDR3 region has the DNA TGCGCCAGCAGCCAAGATCGGAGCAGGGGGCACGAGCAGTACTTC.

The chain is built from TRBV16 and TRBJ2-3, with D tentatively TRBD2 (5 bases). Germline CDR1 and CDR2: KGHSY and FQNENV. Trimming took off 4 bases at V and 3 bases at J, with 14 bases between the two ends. The CDR3 loop spans 15 amino acids. The CDR3 region has the DNA TGTGCCAGCAGCCTTTCTAGCTACGGTACAGATACGCAGTATTTT. Encoded protein: CASSLSSYGTDTQYF.

V usage is TRBV29-1 and J usage is TRBJ1-2; D remains unclear. CDR3 length: 13 residues. V was trimmed by 0 bases and J by 5 bases, leaving 10 bases between them. Germline V gene lookup returns CDR1 SQVTM and CDR2 ANQGSEA. The CDR3 is CSVEEADIYGYTF. The CDR3 DNA sequence: TGCAGCGTTGAAGAGGCGGATATTTATGGCTACACCTTC.

The gene calls are TRBV11-3 and TRBJ2-7; weak D call: TRBD1 (6 bases). Trimming stripped 2 bases from V and 5 bases from J, with 10 bases between. CDR1 is SGHNT, CDR2 YENEEA, per germline. This CDR3 contains 13 residues. CDR3 region: CASSLNRVNEQYF. For the CDR3, the DNA is TGTGCCAGCAGCTTAAACAGGGTCAACGAGCAGTACTTC.

The chain has TRBV19 and TRBJ2-7; tentative D call: TRBD1 (6 bases). This CDR3 contains 15 residues. V dropped 6 bases and J dropped 0 bases, with 15 bases sitting between them. The germline CDR1 and CDR2 sequences are LNHDA and SQIVND (reference sequence). CDR3 coding DNA: TGTGCCAGTAGGAAGCTACAGGGAAACTCCTACGAGCAGTACTTC. It yields the protein CASRKLQGNSYEQYF. Using reference TRBV19 and TRBJ2-7 for the parts outside the CDR3, the full variable domain is DGGITQSPKYLFRKEGQNVTLSCEQNLNHDAMYWYRQDPGQGLRLIYYSQIVNDFQKGDIAEGYSVSREKKESFPLTVTSAQKNPTAFYLCASRKLQGNSYEQYFGPGTRLTVT.

This clone has only one observation. The chain carries TRBV6-2 or TRBV6-3 and TRBJ1-5; TRBD1 matches 9 bases. In germline, CDR1 is MNHEY, CDR2 SVGEGT. This CDR3 comprises 15 residues. The V and J ends lost 6 bases and 5 bases, in that order; junction bases with no gene match: 8. The CDR3 DNA is TGTGCCAGCAGCCACGCGGGACAGGGCCATCAGCCCCAGCATTTT. It is translated as CASSHAGQGHQPQHF.

The chain carries TRBV11-2 and TRBJ1-5; D gene uncertain. The V end lost 0 bases, the J end lost 5 bases, and 5 bases lay between the germline ends. Germline values: CDR1 SGHAT, CDR2 FQNNGV. The length of the CDR3 is 13 residues. CDR3 protein: CASSLDQDQPQHF. The CDR3 region has the DNA TGTGCCAGCAGCTTAGACCAGGATCAGCCCCAGCATTTT.

The chain carries TRBV6-5 and TRBJ1-5; 7 bases are shared with TRBD1. The CDR3 runs 14 residues. CDR1 and CDR2 (germline): MNHEY, SVGAGI. V lost 6 bases and J lost 3; bases outside the gene matches: 5. The chain's CDR3 is CASSKDRFNQPQHF. CDR3 in DNA: TGTGCCAGCAGCAAGGACAGGTTCAATCAGCCCCAGCATTTT.

This clone was seen only a few times. This rearrangement joins TRBV1 to TRBJ1-1; TRBD1 is taken as the D call from the table, unchecked against the DNA. TRBV1 counts as a pseudogene. There are 14 residues in the CDR3. The CDR3 reads CTSSHTGVYTEAFF. In nucleotides, the CDR3 is TGCACCAGCAGCCACACAGGGGTTTACACTGAAGCTTTCTTT.

The gene calls are TRBV20-1 and TRBJ1-1; TRBD1 might be the D (6 bases). Germline CDR1 DFQATT, CDR2 SNEGSKA (reference sequence). The V end was cut by 1 base, the J end by 10 bases, with 10 bases between. This CDR3 is 11 amino acids long. The CDR3 DNA reads TGCAGTGCTAGAGGTCCACAGGGAGCTTTCTTT. Translation: CSARGPQGAFF.

The chain links TRBV3-1 (or the pseudogene TRBV3-2) to TRBJ2-5; 8 bases agree with TRBD1. The length of the CDR3 is 16 residues. Trimming removed 3 bases from V and 4 bases from J; junction bases left unmatched: 10. Germline CDR1 is LGHDT and CDR2 is YNNKEL (reference sequence). The CDR3 loop reads CASSHTGTGGGETQYF. The DNA of the CDR3 is TGTGCCAGCAGCCATACCGGGACAGGTGGGGGAGAGACCCAGTACTTC.

The chain uses TRBV19 and TRBJ2-1; 9 positions match TRBD2. Germline CDR1 and CDR2: LNHDA and SQIVND (reference sequence). V lost 6 bases to trimming and J lost 6 bases; unmatched junction nucleotides: 9. This CDR3 is 15 amino acids long. In nucleotides, the CDR3 is TGTGCCAGTAGATTTCAGGCTAGCGGGGCCAATGAGCAGTTCTTC. Translated, it gives CASRFQASGANEQFF. Looking up the rest from reference TRBV19 and TRBJ2-1 gives the full variable domain: DGGITQSPKYLFRKEGQNVTLSCEQNLNHDAMYWYRQDPGQGLRLIYYSQIVNDFQKGDIAEGYSVSREKKESFPLTVTSAQKNPTAFYLCASRFQASGANEQFFGPGTRLTVL.

The chain uses TRBV5-8 and TRBJ2-7; D is perhaps TRBD1 (5 bases). Trimming stripped 1 base from V and 9 bases from J, with 14 bases between. The germline V gene encodes CDR1 SGHTS and CDR2 YDEGEE. The length of the CDR3 is 13 residues. This CDR3 reads CASSLQQGSVQYF. DNA of the CDR3: TGTGCCAGCAGCTTGCAGCAGGGATCCGTGCAGTACTTC.

V usage is TRBV30 and J usage is TRBJ2-7, with D perhaps matching TRBD2 (5 bases). Germline V gene lookup returns CDR1 GTSNPN and CDR2 SVGIG (reference sequence). The CDR3 length is 15 residues. V shed 4 bases and J shed 3 bases, with 19 bases lying between them. The CDR3 loop reads CAWTDSERYYYEQYF. In DNA form, the CDR3 reads TGTGCCTGGACCGATAGCGAGCGGTACTACTACGAGCAGTACTTC.